The source of this TCR beta chain is a study of T cells in narcolepsy. Across the study: Enrolled donors included narcolepsy type 1 or type 2 patients and healthy controls.

Worth noting for this clone: Compared with germline, one end of the junction differs, possibly owing to a read error.

This CDR3 has 17 amino acids. Per the germline V gene, CDR1 is SGHKS and CDR2 is YYEKEE (reference sequence). Produced via immunoSEQ multiplex PCR; TCRdb's table is partial and in-frame only. Of 25,000 to 30,000 clones in the sample, approximately 83% were seen once. The receptor comes from a human donor with narcolepsy. The specimen was CD45RA- memory CD4+ T cells from PBMCs. This chain uses TRBV5-5 with TRBJ2-7; a possible D gene is TRBD2 (5 bases). In nucleotides, the CDR3 is TGTGCCAGCATCTTGTTGGGTGCCCCCGGGGAGACCTACGAGCAGTACTTC. It is translated as CASILLGAPGETYEQYF.